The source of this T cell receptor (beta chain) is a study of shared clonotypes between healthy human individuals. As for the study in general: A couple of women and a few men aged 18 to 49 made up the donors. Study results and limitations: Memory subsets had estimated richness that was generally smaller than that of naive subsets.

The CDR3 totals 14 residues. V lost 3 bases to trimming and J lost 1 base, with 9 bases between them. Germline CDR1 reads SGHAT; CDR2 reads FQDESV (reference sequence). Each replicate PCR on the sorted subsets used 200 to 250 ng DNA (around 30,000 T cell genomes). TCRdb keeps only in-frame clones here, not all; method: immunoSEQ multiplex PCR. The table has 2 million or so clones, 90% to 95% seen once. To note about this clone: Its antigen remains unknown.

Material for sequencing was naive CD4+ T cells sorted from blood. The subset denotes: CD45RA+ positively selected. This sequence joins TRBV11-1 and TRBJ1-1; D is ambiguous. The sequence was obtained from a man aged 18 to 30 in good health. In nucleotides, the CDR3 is TGTGCCAGCAGCTTTGATTTAGGGAACACTGAAGCTTTCTTT. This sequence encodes CASSFDLGNTEAFF.